Listed here are 27 T cell receptor beta chains from one sample, sequenced in a study of blood T cell repertoires in COVID-19. The data were produced by immunoSEQ multiplex PCR, yet TCRdb's version contains in-frame clones alone and is incomplete. The sample contains roughly 110,000 clones, approximately 88% of which appear only once. Sequenced material: peripheral blood. Source of these receptors: a human donor in a cohort sampled during active COVID-19.

The rearrangement joins TRBV7-8 to TRBJ1-4; tentatively, D is TRBD1 (5 bases). Germline loops: CDR1 SGHVS, CDR2 FQNEAQ. The CDR3 length is 15 residues. V lost 4 bases, J lost 7 bases, and 16 bases lay in between. The CDR3 DNA follows: TGTGCCAGCAGCTCCCAGCCGGGACTGGGTGAAAAACTGTTTTTT. It codes for CASSSQPGLGEKLFF. Based on the CDR3 plus reference TRBV7-8 and TRBJ1-4, the full variable domain is GAGVSQSPRYKVAKRGQDVALRCDPISGHVSLFWYQQALGQGPEFLTYFQNEAQLDKSGLPSDRFFAERPEGSVSTLKIQRTQQEDSAVYLCASSSQPGLGEKLFFGSGTQLSVL.

The chain uses TRBV5-1 and TRBJ2-2; a possible D gene is TRBD2 (5 bases). Germline V lookup: CDR1 SGHRS, CDR2 YFSETQ. The CDR3 is 15 residues long. The germline V and J ends were trimmed by 4 bases and 5 bases, with 15 bases remaining between them. CDR3: CASSPPAAGTGELFF. The CDR3 nucleotides are TGCGCCAGCAGCCCCCCAGCGGCGGGTACCGGGGAGCTGTTTTTT. Full variable domain (outside the CDR3, taken from reference TRBV5-1 and TRBJ2-2): KAGVTQTPRYLIKTRGQQVTLSCSPISGHRSVSWYQQTPGQGLQFLFEYFSETQRNKGNFPGRFSGRQFSNSRSEMNVSTLELGDSALYLCASSPPAAGTGELFFGEGSRLTVL.

The gene calls are TRBV5-8 and TRBJ2-7, with D unresolved. This CDR3 has 13 amino acids. The ends were cut back, 4 bases at V and 1 base at J, with 9 bases in the middle. CDR1 is SGHTS and CDR2 is YDEGEE in the germline V gene. The CDR3 region is CASSLQVSYEQYF. The CDR3 nucleotides are TGTGCCAGCAGCCTCCAGGTTTCCTACGAGCAGTACTTC.

The chain combines TRBV6-5 with TRBJ1-2, with a weak D call TRBD1 (6 bases). Germline V gene lookup returns CDR1 MNHEY and CDR2 SVGAGI. The CDR3 loop spans 15 amino acids. V was clipped by 0 bases and J by 2 bases, with 10 bases between them. The CDR3 nucleotides are TGTGCCAGCAGTTACTCTCCTCAGGGGAACTATGGCTACACCTTC. Amino acid sequence: CASSYSPQGNYGYTF.

The rearrangement links TRBV28 to TRBJ1-1; D is ambiguous. Trimming removed 6 bases from V and 7 bases from J, with 9 bases in between. This CDR3 has 11 residues. Germline loops: CDR1 MDHEN, CDR2 SYDVKM. The CDR3 DNA reads TGTGCCAGCAGCAGGCGGGATGAAGCTTTCTTT. Protein: CASSRRDEAFF.

This chain links TRBV7-2 with TRBJ2-1; 8 nucleotides align to TRBD1. The CDR3 totals 14 residues. Germline-derived CDR1 and CDR2 are SGHTA and FQGNSA. V lost 5 bases, J lost 7 bases, and 7 bases stayed unmatched. CDR3: CASSLWTGINEQFF. The CDR3 DNA reads TGTGCCAGCAGCCTTTGGACAGGGATAAATGAGCAGTTCTTC.

The chain is built from TRBV3-1 (or the pseudogene TRBV3-2) and TRBJ2-6; D might be TRBD1 (5 bases). Germline V CDR1 and CDR2: LGHDT, YNNKEL (reference sequence). The CDR3 runs 18 residues. Trimming cost V 2 bases and J 6 bases, with 20 bases left between them. In DNA form, the CDR3 reads TGTGCCAGCAGCCAATCGACAGTAAGAAACTTTTCGGCCAACGTCCTGACTTTC. It specifies CASSQSTVRNFSANVLTF.

The chain joins TRBV12-3 or TRBV12-4 to TRBJ1-2; D gene unclear. The CDR3 totals 11 residues. Trimming left V 4 bases short and J 4 bases short, with 4 bases between. CDR3 amino acids: CASSSVYGYTF. CDR3 DNA: TGTGCCAGCAGTTCCGTCTATGGCTACACCTTC.

The rearrangement joins TRBV7-2 to TRBJ2-3; TRBD2 agrees at 11 bases. The CDR3 sequence is 16 residues long. Germline CDR1 reads SGHTA; CDR2 reads FQGNSA. With 7 bases clipped from V and 0 bases from J, the junction kept 6 bases outside the gene matches. The CDR3 loop reads CASTLRLAGSTDTQYF. The CDR3 bases are TGTGCCAGCACCCTTAGACTAGCGGGAAGCACAGATACGCAGTATTTT.

The J gene is TRBJ2-7, the V gene TRBV3-1 (or the pseudogene TRBV3-2); TRBD2 matches at 7 bases. CDR3 length: 17 residues. CDR1 and CDR2 (germline): LGHDT, YNNKEL (reference sequence). The trim removed 5 bases at V and 2 bases at J, leaving 15 bases unmatched. In DNA form, the CDR3 reads TGTGCCAGCAGCGAACCCCTCGCGGGAGATTCCACCTACGAGCAGTACGTC. The encoded protein is CASSEPLAGDSTYEQYV.

The V call is TRBV19, the J call TRBJ1-2, with D unresolved. Deletions cut 5 bases from V and 7 bases from J, with 11 bases between. The germline CDR1 and CDR2 sequences are LNHDA and SQIVND (reference sequence). The CDR3 is made up of 12 amino acids. The CDR3 DNA follows: TGTGCCAGTAGTCCGGGTTCGGGTGGCTACACCTTC. Encoded protein: CASSPGSGGYTF.

The chain employs TRBV7-9 and TRBJ1-2; the match to TRBD1 covers 7 bases. This CDR3 has 14 residues. Germline V CDR1 and CDR2: SEHNR, FQNEAQ (reference sequence). Trimming took 0 bases from V and 4 from J; bases not matched to a gene: 2. CDR3 sequence reads: CASSLARGTYGYTF. CDR3 sequence (DNA): TGTGCCAGCAGCTTAGCCAGGGGGACCTATGGCTACACCTTC.

This rearrangement joins TRBV2 to TRBJ2-5; 7 nucleotides align to TRBD2. CDR1 and CDR2 from the germline V gene are SNHLY and FYNNEI. After removal of 3 bases from V and 6 bases from J, the junction contained 7 bases not matched to a gene. The CDR3 consists of 14 residues. CDR3 nucleotides: TGTGCCAGCAGTGAGCGGGAGACGTTACAGACCCAGTACTTC. This codes for CASSERETLQTQYF. The complete variable domain, with remaining parts taken from reference TRBV2 and TRBJ2-5, reads EPEVTQTPSHQVTQMGQEVILRCVPISNHLYFYWYRQILGQKVEFLVSFYNNEISEKSEIFDDQFSVERPDGSNFTLKIRSTKLEDSAMYFCASSERETLQTQYFGPGTRLLVL.

CDR3 DNA: TGTGCCAGTAGTAGTAACCGGGACAGGTCGTCTAACTATGGCTACACCTTC. Translating gives CASSSNRDRSSNYGYTF. This sequence joins TRBV19 and TRBJ1-2; 8 nucleotides align to TRBD1. The trim removed 4 bases at V and 0 bases at J, leaving 10 bases unmatched. Germline V CDR1 and CDR2: LNHDA, SQIVND (reference sequence). The CDR3 covers 17 residues.

The chain uses TRBV6-2 or TRBV6-3 and TRBJ1-2; D ambiguous. The V and J ends lost 6 bases and 5 bases respectively, with 16 bases between them. CDR1 is MNHEY, CDR2 SVGEGT, per germline. This CDR3 has 14 amino acids. The CDR3 DNA sequence: TGTGCCAGCAGCCCTGGAGGCAAAGGGTATGGCTACACCTTC. Residues: CASSPGGKGYGYTF.

The chain links TRBV7-2 to TRBJ1-2; 9 bases are shared with TRBD1. This CDR3 region has 15 residues. The germline V gene has CDR1 SGHTA and CDR2 FQGNSA. With V trimmed by 3 bases and J by 2 bases, 4 bases remained unmatched. This CDR3 reads CASSFGQGWNYGYTF. The DNA for the CDR3 is TGTGCCAGCAGCTTTGGACAGGGGTGGAACTATGGCTACACCTTC.

The chain combines TRBV4-3 with TRBJ2-3; D gene uncertain. V lost 0 bases, J lost 2 bases, and 9 bases lay in between. Germline assignment: CDR1 LGHNA and CDR2 YSLEER. The CDR3 totals 15 residues. CDR3 sequence (DNA): TGCGCCAGCAGCCAAGACAGATATAACACAGATACGCAGTATTTT. Translation: CASSQDRYNTDTQYF.

This sequence joins TRBV5-1 and TRBJ2-1; TRBD2 agrees at 7 bases. In germline, CDR1 is SGHRS, CDR2 YFSETQ. V gave up 4 bases and J gave up 0 bases; unmatched junction bases: 7. The CDR3 is 16 residues long. The CDR3 sequence: CASSIQRELSYNEQFF. The CDR3 DNA reads as TGCGCCAGCAGCATCCAGCGGGAACTCTCCTACAATGAGCAGTTCTTC.

For the CDR3, the DNA is TGTGCCAGCAGCTTAGCCAAATCACTATCTTCCTACAATGAGCAGTTCTTC. Its translation is CASSLAKSLSSYNEQFF. The genes are TRBV7-2 and TRBJ2-1, with D unclear. The V end was cut by 0 bases, the J end by 1 base, with 13 bases between. This CDR3 comprises 17 residues. Germline CDR1 and CDR2: SGHTA and FQGNSA.

The chain joins TRBV10-3 to TRBJ2-5; TRBD2 aligns across 8 bases. With V trimmed by 0 bases and J by 4 bases, 7 bases remained unmatched. CDR1 ENHRY and CDR2 SYGVKD come from the germline V gene. CDR3 length: 16 residues. The CDR3 nucleotides read TGTGCCATCAGTGAGTCGACAGGACTAGCAGCAGAGACCCAGTACTTC. Its translation: CAISESTGLAAETQYF.

The J gene is TRBJ2-7, the V gene TRBV5-1; a possible D gene is TRBD2 (6 bases). Germline-derived CDR1 and CDR2 are SGHRS and YFSETQ. With 5 bases removed from V and 2 bases from J, the gap between germline ends came to 17 bases. The CDR3 is made up of 15 amino acids. This chain's CDR3 is CASSLGLGGTYEQYF. CDR3 bases: TGCGCCAGCAGTCTGGGACTGGGCGGCACCTACGAGCAGTACTTC. Using reference TRBV5-1 and TRBJ2-7 for the parts outside the CDR3, the full variable domain is KAGVTQTPRYLIKTRGQQVTLSCSPISGHRSVSWYQQTPGQGLQFLFEYFSETQRNKGNFPGRFSGRQFSNSRSEMNVSTLELGDSALYLCASSLGLGGTYEQYFGPGTRLTVT.

The rearrangement links TRBV28 to TRBJ2-2, with 7 bases aligning to TRBD1. Unmatched junction bases numbered 5, after V lost 3 bases and J lost 7 bases. The CDR3 loop spans 14 amino acids. Per germline, CDR1 MDHEN and CDR2 SYDVKM. The chain's CDR3 is CASSLGQQYGELFF. CDR3 nucleotide sequence: TGTGCCAGCAGTTTGGGACAGCAATACGGGGAGCTGTTTTTT.

The gene calls are TRBV7-8 and TRBJ2-1; TRBD2 might be the D (6 bases). Trimming took 4 bases from V and 2 from J, leaving 9 bases between them. Germline loops: CDR1 SGHVS, CDR2 FQNEAQ. CDR3 length: 14 residues. CDR3 coding DNA: TGTGCCAGCAGCTCGGGCGGGACCTACAATGAGCAGTTCTTC. Its translation is CASSSGGTYNEQFF.

The chain uses TRBV7-2 and TRBJ2-1; TRBD1 agrees at 8 bases. CDR3 length: 14 residues. Trimming removed 6 bases from V and 5 bases from J; junction bases left unmatched: 6. Germline CDR1 SGHTA, CDR2 FQGNSA. The CDR3 nucleotides read TGTGCCAGCAGGACGACAGGGGACCACAATGAGCAGTTCTTC. It specifies CASRTTGDHNEQFF.

The sample holds a few counts of this clone. This chain uses TRBV18 with TRBJ1-1, with D maybe TRBD1 (5 bases). The CDR3 extends over 19 amino acids. CDR1 and CDR2 (germline): KGHSH, LQKENI. Trimming stripped 3 bases from V and 2 bases from J, with 25 bases between. For the CDR3, the DNA is TGTGCCAGCTCACCCTCGGCAGGGAACATCCCTACCCCCAACACTGAAGCTTTCTTT. Protein: CASSPSAGNIPTPNTEAFF.

The J gene is TRBJ2-1, the V gene TRBV5-1, with 7 bases lining up with TRBD2. Germline CDR1 is SGHRS and CDR2 is YFSETQ. The CDR3 runs to 15 residues. Trimming cost V 4 bases and J 2 bases; bases outside gene matches: 6. This CDR3 is CASSPFAGAYNEQFF. CDR3 in DNA: TGCGCCAGCAGCCCCTTTGCGGGAGCCTACAATGAGCAGTTCTTC.

This clone has a handful of counts. J is TRBJ1-6 and V is TRBV27; possible D gene TRBD1, 5 bases. The CDR3 is 16 residues long. V lost 5 bases and J lost 10, with 21 bases in between. Germline values: CDR1 MNHEY, CDR2 SMNVEV (reference sequence). CDR3 sequence: CASSEPSDSARSPLHF. The CDR3 DNA reads TGTGCCAGCAGTGAGCCCTCCGACAGCGCGCGCTCACCCCTCCACTTT.